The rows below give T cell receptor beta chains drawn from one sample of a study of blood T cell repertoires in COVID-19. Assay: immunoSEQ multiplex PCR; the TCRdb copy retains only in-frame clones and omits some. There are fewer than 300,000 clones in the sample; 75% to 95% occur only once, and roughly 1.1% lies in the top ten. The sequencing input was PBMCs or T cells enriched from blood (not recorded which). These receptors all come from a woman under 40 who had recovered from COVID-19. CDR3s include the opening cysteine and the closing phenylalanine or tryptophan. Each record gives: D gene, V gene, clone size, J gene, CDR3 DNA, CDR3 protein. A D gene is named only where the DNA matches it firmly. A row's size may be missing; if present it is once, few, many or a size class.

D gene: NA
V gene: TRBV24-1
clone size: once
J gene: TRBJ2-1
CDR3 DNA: TGTGCCACCTCGGCCAGGGACAATGAGCAGTTCTTC
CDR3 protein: CATSARDNEQFF

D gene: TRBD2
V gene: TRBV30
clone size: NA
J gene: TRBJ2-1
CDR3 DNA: TGTGCCCACGGGAGGGGGGGACCCGAGCAGTTCTTC
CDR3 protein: CAHGRGGPEQFF

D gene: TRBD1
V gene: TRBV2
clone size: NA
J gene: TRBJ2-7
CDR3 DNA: TGTGCCAGCCTACGGGACAGGGGGCAATACGAGCAGTACTTC
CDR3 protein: CASLRDRGQYEQYF

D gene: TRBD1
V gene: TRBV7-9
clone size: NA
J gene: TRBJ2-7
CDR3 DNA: TGTGCCAGCAGCTTAGAGGGGGCAGGGGAGCAGTACTTC
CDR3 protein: CASSLEGAGEQYF

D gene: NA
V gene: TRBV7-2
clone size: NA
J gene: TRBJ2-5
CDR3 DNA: TGTGCCAGCAGCTTATGGAGAACCGAGACCCAGTACTTC
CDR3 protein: CASSLWRTETQYF

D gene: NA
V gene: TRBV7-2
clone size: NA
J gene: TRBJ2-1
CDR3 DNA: TGTGCCAGCAGTCTTATGGGGAGCTCCTACAATGAGCAGTTCTTC
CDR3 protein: CASSLMGSSYNEQFF

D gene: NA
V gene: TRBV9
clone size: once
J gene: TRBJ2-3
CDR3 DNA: TGTGCCAGCAGCCCCCGGGAGTGGAGCACAGATACGCAGTATTTT
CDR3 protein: CASSPREWSTDTQYF

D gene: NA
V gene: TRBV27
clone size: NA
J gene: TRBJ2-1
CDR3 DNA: TGTGCCAGCAGTTTCGGGGTCTATGGAGAAGATGAGCAGTTCTTC
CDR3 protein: CASSFGVYGEDEQFF

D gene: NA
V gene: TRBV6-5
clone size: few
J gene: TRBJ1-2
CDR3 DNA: TGTGCCAGCAGTTCACTTATCCTACAGGGTGTCTACACCTTC
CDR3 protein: CASSSLILQGVYTF

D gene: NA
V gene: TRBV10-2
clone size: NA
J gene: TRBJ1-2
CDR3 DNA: TGCGCCAGCAGTCAGGAATCGAGCTATGGCTACACCTTC
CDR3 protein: CASSQESSYGYTF

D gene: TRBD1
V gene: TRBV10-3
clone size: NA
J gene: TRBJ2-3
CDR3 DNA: TGTGCCATTAGACCGGGACAGGACACAGATACGCAGTATTTT
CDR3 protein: CAIRPGQDTDTQYF

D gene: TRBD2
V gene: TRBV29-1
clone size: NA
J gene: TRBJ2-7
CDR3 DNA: TGCAGCGTTGATAGCGGGAGGGCCGGCGAGCAGTACTTC
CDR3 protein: CSVDSGRAGEQYF

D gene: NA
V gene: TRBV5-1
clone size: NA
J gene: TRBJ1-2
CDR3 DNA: TGCGCCAGCAGCGAGAACTATGGCTACACCTTC
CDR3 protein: CASSENYGYTF

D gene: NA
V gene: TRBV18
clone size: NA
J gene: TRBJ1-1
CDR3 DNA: TGTGCCAGCTCACCGAAACAGAACACTGAAGCTTTCTTT
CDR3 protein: CASSPKQNTEAFF

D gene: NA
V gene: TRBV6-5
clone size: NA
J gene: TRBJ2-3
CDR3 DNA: TGTGCCAGCAGCGGTAAGGGGAACACAGATACGCAGTATTTT
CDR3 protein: CASSGKGNTDTQYF

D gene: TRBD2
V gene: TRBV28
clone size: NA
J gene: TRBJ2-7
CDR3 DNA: TGTGCCAGCAGTCCCTTCTTTGGCCTCTCGACTAGCGGGAGGGTAGAGCAGTACTTC
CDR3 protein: CASSPFFGLSTSGRVEQYF

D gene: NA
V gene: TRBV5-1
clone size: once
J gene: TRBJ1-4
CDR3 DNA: TGCGCCAGCAGCTTGTCAATCCGCCAGGGGAATGAAAAACTGTTTTTT
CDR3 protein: CASSLSIRQGNEKLFF

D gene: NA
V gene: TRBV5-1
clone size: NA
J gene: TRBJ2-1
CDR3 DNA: TGCGCCAGCAGCTTGGACCGGGGTAACAATGAGCAGTTCTTC
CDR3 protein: CASSLDRGNNEQFF

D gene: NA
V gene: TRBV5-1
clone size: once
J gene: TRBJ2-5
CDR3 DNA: TGCGCCAGCAGCTTGGGGCAGGGCGAGACCCAGTACTTC
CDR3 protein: CASSLGQGETQYF

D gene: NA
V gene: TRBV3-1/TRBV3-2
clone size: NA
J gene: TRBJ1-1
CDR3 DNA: TGTGCCAGCAGCCGGTTCGAGACGGGGAACACTGAAGCTTTCTTT
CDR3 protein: CASSRFETGNTEAFF

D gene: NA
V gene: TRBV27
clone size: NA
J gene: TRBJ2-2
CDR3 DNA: TGTGCCACCGGGACTCGATTGAACCGGGAGCTGTTTTTT
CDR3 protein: CATGTRLNRELFF

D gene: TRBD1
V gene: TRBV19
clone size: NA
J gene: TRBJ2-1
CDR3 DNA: TGTGCCAGTAGTACCGGGACAGCTTACAATGAGCAGTTCTTC
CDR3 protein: CASSTGTAYNEQFF

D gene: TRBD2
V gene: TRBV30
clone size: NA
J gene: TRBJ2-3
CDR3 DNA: TGTGCCTGGAGTGGACTAGCGGACACAGATACGCAGTATTTT
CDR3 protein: CAWSGLADTDTQYF

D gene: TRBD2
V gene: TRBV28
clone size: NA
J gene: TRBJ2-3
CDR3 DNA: TGTGCCAGCAGTGCTACCTTAGTGTTTAGGCGGGAGGGCCGCACAGATACGCAGTATTTT
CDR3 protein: CASSATLVFRREGRTDTQYF